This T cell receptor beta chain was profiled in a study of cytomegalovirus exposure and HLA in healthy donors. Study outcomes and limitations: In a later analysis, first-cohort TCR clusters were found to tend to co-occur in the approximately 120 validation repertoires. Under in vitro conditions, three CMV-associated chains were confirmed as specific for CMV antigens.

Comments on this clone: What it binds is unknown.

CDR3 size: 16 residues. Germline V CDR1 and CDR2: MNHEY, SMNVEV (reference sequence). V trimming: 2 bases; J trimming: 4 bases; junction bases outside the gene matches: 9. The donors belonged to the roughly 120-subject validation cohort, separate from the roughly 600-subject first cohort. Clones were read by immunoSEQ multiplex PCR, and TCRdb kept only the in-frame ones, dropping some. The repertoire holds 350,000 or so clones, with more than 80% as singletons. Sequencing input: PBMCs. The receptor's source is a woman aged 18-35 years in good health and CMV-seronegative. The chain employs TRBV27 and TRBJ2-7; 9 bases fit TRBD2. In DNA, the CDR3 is TGTGCCAGCAGTTTAGGGTCTAGCGGGATTGGATACGAGCAGTACTTC. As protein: CASSLGSSGIGYEQYF.